This TCR beta chain was sequenced during a study of T cell repertoires in cytomegalovirus infection. This clonotype was counted ten times or more. The antigen is undetermined. In TCRdb, the reads were re-called with MiXCR into one record per CDR3 protein. Counted here are some 900,000 distinct CDR3 sequences, 30% to 35% occurring once; the ten biggest clones make up over 10%. The sample consisted of cultured CD8+ T cells from PBMCs, taken from culture after CMV antigen stimulation. The source is a human donor in good health (CMV status not recorded). Some clones in this sample may be carry-over from other donors' samples.

Written as DNA, the CDR3 is TGTGCCAGCAGCCATAGGGAGGGGGCTGAAGCTTTCTTT. Protein: CASSHREGAEAFF. This chain joins TRBV7-8 and TRBJ1-1; possibly TRBD1 for D (6 bases). Germline V gene sequence: CDR1 SGHVS, CDR2 FQNEAQ. This CDR3 has 13 amino acids. V lost 5 bases, J lost 6 bases, and 13 bases lay in between.